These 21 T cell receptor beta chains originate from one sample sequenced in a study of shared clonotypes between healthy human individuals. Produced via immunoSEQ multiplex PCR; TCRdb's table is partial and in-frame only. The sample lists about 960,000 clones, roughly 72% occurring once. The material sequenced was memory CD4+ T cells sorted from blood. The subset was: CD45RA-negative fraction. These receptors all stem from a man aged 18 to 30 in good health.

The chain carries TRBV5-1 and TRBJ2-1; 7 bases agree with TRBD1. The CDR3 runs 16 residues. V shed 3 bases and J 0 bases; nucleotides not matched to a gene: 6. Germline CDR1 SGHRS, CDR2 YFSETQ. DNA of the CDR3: TGCGCCAGCAGCTCCGGGACAGCCAGCTCCTACAATGAGCAGTTCTTC. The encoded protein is CASSSGTASSYNEQFF.

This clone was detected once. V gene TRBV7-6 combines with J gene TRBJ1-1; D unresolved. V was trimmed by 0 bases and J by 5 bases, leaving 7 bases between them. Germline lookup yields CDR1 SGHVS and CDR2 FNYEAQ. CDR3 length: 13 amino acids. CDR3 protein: CASSLALGTEAFF. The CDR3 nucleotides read TGTGCCAGCAGCTTAGCGCTCGGTACTGAAGCTTTCTTT.

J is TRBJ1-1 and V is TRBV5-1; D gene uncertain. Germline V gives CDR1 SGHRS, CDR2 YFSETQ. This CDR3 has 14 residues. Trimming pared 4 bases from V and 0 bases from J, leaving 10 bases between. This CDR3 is CASSANTLNTEAFF. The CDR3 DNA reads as TGCGCCAGCAGCGCAAACACATTGAACACTGAAGCTTTCTTT.

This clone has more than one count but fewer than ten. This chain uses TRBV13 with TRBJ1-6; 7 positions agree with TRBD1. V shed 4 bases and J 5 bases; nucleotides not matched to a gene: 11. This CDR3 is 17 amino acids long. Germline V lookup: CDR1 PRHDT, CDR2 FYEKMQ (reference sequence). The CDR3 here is CASSSRGRQGDNSPLHF. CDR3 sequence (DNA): TGTGCCAGCAGCTCCCGAGGCCGACAGGGAGATAATTCACCCCTCCACTTT.

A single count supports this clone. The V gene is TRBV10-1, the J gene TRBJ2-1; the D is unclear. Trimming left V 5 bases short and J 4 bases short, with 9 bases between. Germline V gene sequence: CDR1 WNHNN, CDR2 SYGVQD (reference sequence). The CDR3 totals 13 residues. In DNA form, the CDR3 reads TGCGCCAGCAGTTTCGGCAGATACAATGAGCAGTTCTTC. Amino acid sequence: CASSFGRYNEQFF.

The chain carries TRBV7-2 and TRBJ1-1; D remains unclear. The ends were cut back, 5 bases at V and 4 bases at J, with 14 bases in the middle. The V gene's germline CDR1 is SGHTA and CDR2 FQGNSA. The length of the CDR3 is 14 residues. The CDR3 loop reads CASSLRAVVTEAFF. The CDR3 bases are TGTGCCAGCAGCCTACGCGCAGTCGTCACTGAAGCTTTCTTT.

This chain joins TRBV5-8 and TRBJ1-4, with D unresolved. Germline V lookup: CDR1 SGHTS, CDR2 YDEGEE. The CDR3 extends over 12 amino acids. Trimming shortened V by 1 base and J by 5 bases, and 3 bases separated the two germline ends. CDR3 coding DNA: TGTGCCAGCAGCTTGCTGAATGAAAAACTGTTTTTT. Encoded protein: CASSLLNEKLFF. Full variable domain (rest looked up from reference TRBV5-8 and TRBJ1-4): EAGVTQSPTHLIKTRGQQATLRCSPISGHTSVYWYQQALGLGLQFLLWYDEGEERNRGNFPPRFSGRQFPNYSSELNVNALELEDSALYLCASSLLNEKLFFGSGTQLSVL.

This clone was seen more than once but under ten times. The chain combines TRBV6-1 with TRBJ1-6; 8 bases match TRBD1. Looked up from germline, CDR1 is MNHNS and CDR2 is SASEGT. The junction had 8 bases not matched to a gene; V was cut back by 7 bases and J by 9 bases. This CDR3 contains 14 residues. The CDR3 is CASILTGGSSPLHF. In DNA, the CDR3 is TGTGCCAGCATTCTCACAGGGGGTAGTTCACCCCTCCACTTT.

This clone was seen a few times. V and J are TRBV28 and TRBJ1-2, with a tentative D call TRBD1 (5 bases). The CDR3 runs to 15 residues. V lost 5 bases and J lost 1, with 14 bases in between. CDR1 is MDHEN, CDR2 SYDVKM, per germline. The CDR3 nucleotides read TGTGCCAGCAGTCCCCCGGGACGGATTAACTATGGCTACACCTTC. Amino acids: CASSPPGRINYGYTF.

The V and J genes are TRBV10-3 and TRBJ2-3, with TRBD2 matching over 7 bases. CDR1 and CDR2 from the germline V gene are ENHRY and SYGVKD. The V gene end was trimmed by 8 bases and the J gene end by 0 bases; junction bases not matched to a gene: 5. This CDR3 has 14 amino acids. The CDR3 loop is CAIAGTTSTDTQYF. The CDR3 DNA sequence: TGTGCCATCGCCGGGACTACTAGCACAGATACGCAGTATTTT.

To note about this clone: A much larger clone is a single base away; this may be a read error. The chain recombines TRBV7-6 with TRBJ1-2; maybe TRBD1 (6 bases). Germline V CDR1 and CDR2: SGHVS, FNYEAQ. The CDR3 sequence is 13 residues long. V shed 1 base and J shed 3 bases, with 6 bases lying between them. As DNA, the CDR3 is TGTGCCAGCAGCTTAGACAGGGACTATGGCTACACCTTC. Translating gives CASSLDRDYGYTF.

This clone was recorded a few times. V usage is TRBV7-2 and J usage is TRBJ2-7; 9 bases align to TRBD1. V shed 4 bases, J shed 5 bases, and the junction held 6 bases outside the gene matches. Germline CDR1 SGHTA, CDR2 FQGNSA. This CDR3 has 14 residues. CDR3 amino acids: CASSYRQGVNEQYF. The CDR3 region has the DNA TGTGCCAGCAGCTACCGACAGGGGGTGAACGAGCAGTACTTC.

The CDR3 is CASRRFGPQYYEQYF. CDR3 sequence (DNA): TGTGCCAGCAGAAGATTCGGGCCCCAATACTACGAGCAGTACTTC. The V call is TRBV6-5, the J call TRBJ2-7; no reliable D call. The germline V gene has CDR1 MNHEY and CDR2 SVGAGI. Trimming removed 6 bases from V and 3 bases from J, with 18 bases in between. The CDR3 length is 15 residues.

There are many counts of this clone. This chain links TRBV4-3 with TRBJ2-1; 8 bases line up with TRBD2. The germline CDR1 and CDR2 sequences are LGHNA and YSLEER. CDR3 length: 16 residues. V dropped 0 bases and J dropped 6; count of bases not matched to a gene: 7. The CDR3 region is CASSQDPGLGGNEQFF. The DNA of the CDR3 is TGCGCCAGCAGCCAAGATCCGGGACTAGGGGGCAATGAGCAGTTCTTC.

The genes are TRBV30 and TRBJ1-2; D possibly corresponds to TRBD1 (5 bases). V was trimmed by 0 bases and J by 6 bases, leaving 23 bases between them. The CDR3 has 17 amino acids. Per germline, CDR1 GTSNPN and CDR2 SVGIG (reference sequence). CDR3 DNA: TGTGCCTGGAGTGTATCACGGCGGGGCAGCTGGAAGGATGGCTACACCTTC. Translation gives CAWSVSRRGSWKDGYTF.

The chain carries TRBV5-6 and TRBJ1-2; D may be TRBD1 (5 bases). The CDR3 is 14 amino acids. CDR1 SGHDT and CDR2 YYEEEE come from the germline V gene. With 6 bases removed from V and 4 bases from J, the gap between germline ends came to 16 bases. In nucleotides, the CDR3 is TGTGCCAGCACACTTGGGCCGACAGTCTATGGCTACACCTTC. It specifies CASTLGPTVYGYTF.

The CDR3 spells CASSVGGRYNEQFF. In DNA form, the CDR3 reads TGCGCCAGCAGCGTGGGAGGACGCTACAATGAGCAGTTCTTC. The J gene is TRBJ2-1, the V gene TRBV5-1, with a weak D call TRBD2 (6 bases). The CDR3 extends over 14 amino acids. Looked up from germline, CDR1 is SGHRS and CDR2 is YFSETQ. V gave up 4 bases and J gave up 3 bases, with 11 bases separating them.

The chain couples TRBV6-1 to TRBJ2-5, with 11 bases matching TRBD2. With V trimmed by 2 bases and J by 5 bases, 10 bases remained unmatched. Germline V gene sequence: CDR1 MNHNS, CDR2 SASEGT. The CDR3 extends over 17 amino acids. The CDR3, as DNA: TGTGCCAGCAGTGAACGGGTAGCGGGAGGGGCTAGGGAGACCCAGTACTTC. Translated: CASSERVAGGARETQYF.

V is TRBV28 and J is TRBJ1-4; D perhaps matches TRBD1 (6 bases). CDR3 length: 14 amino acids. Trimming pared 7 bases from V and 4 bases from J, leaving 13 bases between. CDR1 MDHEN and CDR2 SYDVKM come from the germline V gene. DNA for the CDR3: TGTGCCAGCACCAGGGGTAGGGTTAATGAAAAACTGTTTTTT. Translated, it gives CASTRGRVNEKLFF.

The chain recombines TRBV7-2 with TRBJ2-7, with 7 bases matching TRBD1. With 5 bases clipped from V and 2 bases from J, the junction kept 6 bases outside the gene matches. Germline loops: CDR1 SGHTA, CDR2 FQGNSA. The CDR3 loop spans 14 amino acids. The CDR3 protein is CASSPGTAAYEQYF. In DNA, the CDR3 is TGTGCCAGCAGCCCCGGGACAGCAGCCTACGAGCAGTACTTC.

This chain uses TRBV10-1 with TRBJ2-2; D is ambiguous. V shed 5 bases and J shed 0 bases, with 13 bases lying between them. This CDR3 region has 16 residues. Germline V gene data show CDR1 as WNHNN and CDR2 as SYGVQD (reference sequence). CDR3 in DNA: TGCGCCAGCAGTCTGGACGAGCCATCGAACACCGGGGAGCTGTTTTTT. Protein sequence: CASSLDEPSNTGELFF.